This TCR beta chain was sequenced during a study of human T cells and chemical hapten exposure. Time point denoted: patch test 3, about 24 weeks after DPC sensitization. Treatment specified: therapeutic diphenylcyclopropenone sensitization with weekly scalp DPC. In the source study's methods: Samples contained a median of about 100,000 TCRs, with a range of roughly 20,000 to 750,000. TCRdb re-analysed the RACE reads in MiXCR, keeping a single row per CDR3 protein. TCRdb's processing, not the authors' own work, is the source of the V and J calls. Of 180,000 or so distinct CDR3 sequences listed, more than 20% are singletons. V was cut by 5 bases and J by 3 bases, with 17 bases left in between. Germline loops: CDR1 SQVTM, CDR2 ANQGSEA. This CDR3 region has 15 residues. This clonotype came up a few times. As yet, its antigen is unknown. General study results and limits: DPC sensitization produced no change in TCRs with frequency above 1 in 1000.

This material consisted of whole blood, taken in connection with sensitization to the hapten diphenylcyclopropenone (DPC). This receptor was identified in a woman aged 40-49 years with alopecia areata. Some clones in this sample may be carry-over from other donors' samples. This chain connects TRBV29-1 to TRBJ2-1, with D possibly TRBD2 on 5 matching bases. The CDR3 DNA reads TGCAGCGTTTCTTTGGAGGCGGGCCTCTACAATGAGCAGTTCTTC. It codes for CSVSLEAGLYNEQFF.